This entry concerns a single T cell receptor beta chain. Its binding antigen is unknown. The record has no base qualities; no much larger clone is one base away. Library preparation was by the immunoSEQ multiplex PCR assay. Here the immuneACCESS table is served through TCRdb, limited to in-frame sequences with V and J called. Missing clones are a known gap in these copies; in checked studies unresolved V genes cover under half, and the rest lacks a known reason. The sample profile shows roughly 67,000 clones; approximately 91% of them were found once. Over 1.3% of the sample rests with the top ten. This record belongs to a study of T cell changes during pregnancy in multiple sclerosis (dated by TCRdb to about 2019). Looking at the study overall: The study examined how the T cell repertoire changed over the course of pregnancy in women with multiple sclerosis.

From its cysteine to its phenylalanine, the CDR3 spans 15 amino acids. The sequence is cut down to CDR3 DNA, 45 bases in frame from base 1. V loses 0 bases, J loses 0 bases, and the germline ends lie 8 bases apart. From a lookup of the germline V gene, CDR1 and CDR2 are MNHEY and SVGAGI. The material was peripheral blood, obtained in the second trimester of pregnancy. The TCR sequence derives from a female donor with multiple sclerosis, enrolled in a pregnancy study. The rearranged segments are TRBV6-5 and TRBJ1-1, with no D gene named confidently. The nucleotide sequence reads TGTGCCAGCAGTTACTCGCCGGGGATGAACACTGAAGCTTTCTTT. Its protein product is CASSYSPGMNTEAFF.